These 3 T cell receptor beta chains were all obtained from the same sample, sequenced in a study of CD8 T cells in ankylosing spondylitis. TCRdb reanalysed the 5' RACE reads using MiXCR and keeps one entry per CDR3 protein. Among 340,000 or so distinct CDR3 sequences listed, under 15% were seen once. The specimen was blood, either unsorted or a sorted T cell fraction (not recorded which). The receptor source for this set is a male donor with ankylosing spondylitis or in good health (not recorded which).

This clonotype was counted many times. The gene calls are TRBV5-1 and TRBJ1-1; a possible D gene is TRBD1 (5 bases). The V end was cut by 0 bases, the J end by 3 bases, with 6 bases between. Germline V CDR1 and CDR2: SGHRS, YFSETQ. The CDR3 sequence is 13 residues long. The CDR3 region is CASSLVGDTEAFF. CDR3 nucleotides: TGCGCCAGCAGCTTGGTAGGGGACACTGAAGCTTTCTTT.

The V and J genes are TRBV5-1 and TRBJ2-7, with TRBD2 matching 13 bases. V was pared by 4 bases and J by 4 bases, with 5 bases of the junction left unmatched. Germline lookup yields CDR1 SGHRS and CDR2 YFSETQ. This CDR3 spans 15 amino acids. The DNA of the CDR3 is TGCGCCAGCAGCCGACTAGCGGGAGGAAGTTACGAGCAGTACTTC. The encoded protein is CASSRLAGGSYEQYF.

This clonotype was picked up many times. The CDR3 region is CASSLAPNSGNTIYF. The CDR3 DNA sequence: TGTGCCAGCAGCTTAGCACCCAACTCTGGAAACACCATATATTTT. This rearrangement joins TRBV5-6 to TRBJ1-3; D unclear. Trimming left V 2 bases short and J 0 bases short, with 9 bases between. CDR3 length: 15 amino acids. The germline gives CDR1 SGHDT, CDR2 YYEEEE.